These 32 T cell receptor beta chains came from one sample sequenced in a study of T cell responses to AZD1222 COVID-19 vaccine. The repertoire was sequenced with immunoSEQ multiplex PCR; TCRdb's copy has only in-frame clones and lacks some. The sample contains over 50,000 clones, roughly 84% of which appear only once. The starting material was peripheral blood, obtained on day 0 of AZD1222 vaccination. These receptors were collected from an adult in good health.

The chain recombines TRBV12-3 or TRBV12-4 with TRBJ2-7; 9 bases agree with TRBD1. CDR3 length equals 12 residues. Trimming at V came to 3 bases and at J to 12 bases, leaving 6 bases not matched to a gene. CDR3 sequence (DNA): TGTGCCAGCAGTTTTTCTTCGGGACAGGGGTACTTC. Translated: CASSFSSGQGYF.

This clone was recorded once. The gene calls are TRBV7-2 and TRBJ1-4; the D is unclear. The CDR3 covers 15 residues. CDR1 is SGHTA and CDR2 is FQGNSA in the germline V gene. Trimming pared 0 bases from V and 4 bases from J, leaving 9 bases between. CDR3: CASSLANSNNEKLFF. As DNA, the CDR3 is TGTGCCAGCAGCTTAGCAAACAGCAATAATGAAAAACTGTTTTTT. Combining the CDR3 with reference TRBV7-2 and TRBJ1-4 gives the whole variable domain GAGVSQSPSNKVTEKGKDVELRCDPISGHTALYWYRQSLGQGLEFLIYFQGNSAPDKSGLPSDRFSAERTGGSVSTLTIQRTQQEDSAVYLCASSLANSNNEKLFFGSGTQLSVL.

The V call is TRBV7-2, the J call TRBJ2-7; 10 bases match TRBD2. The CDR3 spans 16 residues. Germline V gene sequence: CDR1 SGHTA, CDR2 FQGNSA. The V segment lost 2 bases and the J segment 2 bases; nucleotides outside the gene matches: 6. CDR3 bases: TGTGCCAGCAGCTTAAGTTCTAGCGGGGGCCCCTACGAGCAGTACTTC. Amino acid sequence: CASSLSSSGGPYEQYF.

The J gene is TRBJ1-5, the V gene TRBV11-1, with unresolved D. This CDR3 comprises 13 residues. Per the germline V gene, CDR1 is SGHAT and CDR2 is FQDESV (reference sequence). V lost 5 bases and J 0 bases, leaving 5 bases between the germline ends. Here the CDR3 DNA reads TGTGCCAGCAGCCTCATTAGCAATCAGCCCCAGCATTTT. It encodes CASSLISNQPQHF.

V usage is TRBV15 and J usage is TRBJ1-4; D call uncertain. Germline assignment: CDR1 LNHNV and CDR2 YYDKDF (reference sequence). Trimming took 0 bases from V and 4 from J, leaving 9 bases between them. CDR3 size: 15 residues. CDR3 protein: CATSRDNAVNEKLFF. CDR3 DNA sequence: TGTGCCACCAGCAGAGATAATGCGGTTAATGAAAAACTGTTTTTT.

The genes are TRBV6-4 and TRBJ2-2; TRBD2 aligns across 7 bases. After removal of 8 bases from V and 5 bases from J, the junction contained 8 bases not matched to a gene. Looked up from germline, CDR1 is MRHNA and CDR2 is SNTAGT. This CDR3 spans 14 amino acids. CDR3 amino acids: CASALAEGTGELFF. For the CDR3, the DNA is TGTGCCAGCGCCCTAGCGGAGGGGACCGGGGAGCTGTTTTTT.

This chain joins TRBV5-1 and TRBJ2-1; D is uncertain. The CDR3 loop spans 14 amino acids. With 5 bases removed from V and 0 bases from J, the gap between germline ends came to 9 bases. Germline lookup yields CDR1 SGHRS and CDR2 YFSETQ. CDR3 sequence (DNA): TGCGCCAGCAGTGGCCTTAGCTCCTACAATGAGCAGTTCTTC. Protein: CASSGLSSYNEQFF.

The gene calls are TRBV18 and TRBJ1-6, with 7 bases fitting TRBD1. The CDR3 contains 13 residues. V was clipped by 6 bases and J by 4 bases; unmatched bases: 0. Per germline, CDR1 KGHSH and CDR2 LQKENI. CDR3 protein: CASSGQYNSPLHF. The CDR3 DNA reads TGTGCCAGCTCGGGACAGTATAATTCACCCCTCCACTTT.

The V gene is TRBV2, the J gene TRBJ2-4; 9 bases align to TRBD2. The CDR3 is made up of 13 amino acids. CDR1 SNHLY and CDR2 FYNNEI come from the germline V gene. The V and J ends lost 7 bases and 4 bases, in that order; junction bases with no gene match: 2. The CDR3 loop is CASISGGKNIQYF. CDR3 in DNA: TGTGCCAGCATCAGCGGGGGGAAAAACATTCAGTACTTC.

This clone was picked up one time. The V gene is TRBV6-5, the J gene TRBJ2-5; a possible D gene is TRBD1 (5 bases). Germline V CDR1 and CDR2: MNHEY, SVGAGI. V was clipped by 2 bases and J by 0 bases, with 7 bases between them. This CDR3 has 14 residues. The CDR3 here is CASSYGANQETQYF. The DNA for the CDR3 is TGTGCCAGCAGTTACGGGGCAAACCAAGAGACCCAGTACTTC.

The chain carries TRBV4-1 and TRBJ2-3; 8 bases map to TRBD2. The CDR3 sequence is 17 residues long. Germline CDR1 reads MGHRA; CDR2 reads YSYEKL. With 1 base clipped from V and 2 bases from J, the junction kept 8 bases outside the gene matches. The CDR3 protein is CASSQGQLAVNTDTQYF. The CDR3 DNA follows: TGCGCCAGCAGCCAAGGCCAACTAGCGGTGAACACAGATACGCAGTATTTT.

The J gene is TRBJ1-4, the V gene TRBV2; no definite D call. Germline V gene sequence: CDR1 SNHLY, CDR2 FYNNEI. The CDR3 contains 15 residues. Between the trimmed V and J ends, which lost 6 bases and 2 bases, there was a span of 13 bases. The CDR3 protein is CASRALSRTNEKLFF. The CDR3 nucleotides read TGTGCCAGCAGGGCCCTGAGTCGGACTAATGAAAAACTGTTTTTT.

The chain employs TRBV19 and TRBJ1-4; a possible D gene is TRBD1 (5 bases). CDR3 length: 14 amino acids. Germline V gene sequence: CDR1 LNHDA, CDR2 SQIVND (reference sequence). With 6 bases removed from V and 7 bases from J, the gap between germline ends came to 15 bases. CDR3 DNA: TGTGCCAGTAGCATGAGGGGTGTCAGTGAAAAACTGTTTTTT. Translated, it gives CASSMRGVSEKLFF.

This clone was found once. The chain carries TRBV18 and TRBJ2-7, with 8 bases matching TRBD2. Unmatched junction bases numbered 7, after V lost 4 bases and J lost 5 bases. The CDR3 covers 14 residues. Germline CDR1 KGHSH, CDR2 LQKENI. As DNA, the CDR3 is TGTGCCAGCTCACGGGACCCGGGGGGGAACGAGCAGTACTTC. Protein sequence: CASSRDPGGNEQYF.

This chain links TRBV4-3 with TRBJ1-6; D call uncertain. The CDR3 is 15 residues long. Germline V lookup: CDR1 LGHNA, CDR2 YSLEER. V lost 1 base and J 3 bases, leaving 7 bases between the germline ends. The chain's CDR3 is CASSQAHVYNSPLHF. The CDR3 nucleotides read TGCGCCAGCAGCCAAGCGCACGTCTATAATTCACCCCTCCACTTT.

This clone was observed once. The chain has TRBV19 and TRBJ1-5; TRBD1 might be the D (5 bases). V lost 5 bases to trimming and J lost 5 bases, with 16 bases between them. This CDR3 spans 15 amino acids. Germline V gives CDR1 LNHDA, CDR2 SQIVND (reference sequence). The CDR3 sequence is CASSYRDLRYQPQHF. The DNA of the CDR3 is TGTGCCAGTAGTTACCGGGACCTCCGGTATCAGCCCCAGCATTTT.

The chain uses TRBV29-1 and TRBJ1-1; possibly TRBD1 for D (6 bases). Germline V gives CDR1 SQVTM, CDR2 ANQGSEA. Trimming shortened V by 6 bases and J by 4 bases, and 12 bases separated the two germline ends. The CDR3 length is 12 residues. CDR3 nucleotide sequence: TGCAGCGTATCGCCCAGGGGCACTGAAGCTTTCTTT. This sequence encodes CSVSPRGTEAFF.

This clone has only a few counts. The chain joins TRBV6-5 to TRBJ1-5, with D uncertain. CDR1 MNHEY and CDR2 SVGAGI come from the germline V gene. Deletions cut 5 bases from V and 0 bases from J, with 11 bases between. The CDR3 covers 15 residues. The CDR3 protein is CASSIDGNSNQPQHF. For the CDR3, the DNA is TGTGCCAGCAGTATAGACGGGAATAGCAATCAGCCCCAGCATTTT.

In nucleotides, the CDR3 is TGTGCCAGCAGTTTACGACAGTCTTCACCCCTCCACTTT. Protein sequence: CASSLRQSSPLHF. This rearrangement joins TRBV12-3 or TRBV12-4 to TRBJ1-6, with D possibly matching TRBD1 (5 bases). V shed 2 bases and J shed 9 bases, with 8 bases lying between them. This CDR3 has 13 residues.

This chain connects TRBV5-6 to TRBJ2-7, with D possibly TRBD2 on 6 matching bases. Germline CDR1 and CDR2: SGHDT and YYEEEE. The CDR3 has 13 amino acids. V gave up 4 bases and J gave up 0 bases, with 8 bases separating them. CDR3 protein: CASSPGSSYEQYF. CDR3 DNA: TGTGCCAGCAGCCCCGGGAGCTCCTACGAGCAGTACTTC.

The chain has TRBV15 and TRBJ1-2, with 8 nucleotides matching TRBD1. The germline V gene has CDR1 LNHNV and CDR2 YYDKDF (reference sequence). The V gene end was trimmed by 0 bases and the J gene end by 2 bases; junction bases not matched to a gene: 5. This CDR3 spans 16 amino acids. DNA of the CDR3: TGTGCCACCAGCAGAGAGTCGGGACAGGAGAACTATGGCTACACCTTC. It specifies CATSRESGQENYGYTF.

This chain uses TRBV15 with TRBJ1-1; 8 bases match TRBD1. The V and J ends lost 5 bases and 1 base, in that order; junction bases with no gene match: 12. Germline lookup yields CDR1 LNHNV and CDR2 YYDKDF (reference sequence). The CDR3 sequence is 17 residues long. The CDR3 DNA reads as TGTGCCACCAGCGGCCTACATCCAGGGGGCGGGAACACTGAAGCTTTCTTT. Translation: CATSGLHPGGGNTEAFF. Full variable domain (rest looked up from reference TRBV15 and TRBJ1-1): DAMVIQNPRYQVTQFGKPVTLSCSQTLNHNVMYWYQQKSSQAPKLLFHYYDKDFNNEADTPDNFQSRRPNTSFCFLDIRSPGLGDTAMYLCATSGLHPGGGNTEAFFGQGTRLTVV.

For the CDR3, the DNA is TGTGCCAGCAGCTTGGCGGTAGGGCTAGAGACCCAGTACTTC. This translates into CASSLAVGLETQYF. This sequence joins TRBV5-4 and TRBJ2-5; D is unresolved. The ends were cut back, 0 bases at V and 4 bases at J, with 10 bases in the middle. This CDR3 spans 14 amino acids. Germline lookup yields CDR1 SGHNT and CDR2 YYREEE (reference sequence). Full variable domain (outside the CDR3, taken from reference TRBV5-4 and TRBJ2-5): ETGVTQSPTHLIKTRGQQVTLRCSSQSGHNTVSWYQQALGQGPQFIFQYYREEENGRGNFPPRFSGLQFPNYSSELNVNALELDDSALYLCASSLAVGLETQYFGPGTRLLVL.

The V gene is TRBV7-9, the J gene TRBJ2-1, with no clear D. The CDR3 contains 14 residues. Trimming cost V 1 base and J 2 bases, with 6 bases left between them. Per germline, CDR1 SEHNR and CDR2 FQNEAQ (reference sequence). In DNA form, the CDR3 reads TGTGCCAGCAGCTTAGTATTTGCCTACAATGAGCAGTTCTTC. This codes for CASSLVFAYNEQFF.

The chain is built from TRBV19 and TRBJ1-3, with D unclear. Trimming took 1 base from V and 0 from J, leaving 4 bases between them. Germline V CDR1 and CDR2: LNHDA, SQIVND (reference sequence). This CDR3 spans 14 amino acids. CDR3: CASSIGHSGNTIYF. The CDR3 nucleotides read TGTGCCAGTAGTATAGGACACTCTGGAAACACCATATATTTT. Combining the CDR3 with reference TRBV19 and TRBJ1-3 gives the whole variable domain DGGITQSPKYLFRKEGQNVTLSCEQNLNHDAMYWYRQDPGQGLRLIYYSQIVNDFQKGDIAEGYSVSREKKESFPLTVTSAQKNPTAFYLCASSIGHSGNTIYFGEGSWLTVV.

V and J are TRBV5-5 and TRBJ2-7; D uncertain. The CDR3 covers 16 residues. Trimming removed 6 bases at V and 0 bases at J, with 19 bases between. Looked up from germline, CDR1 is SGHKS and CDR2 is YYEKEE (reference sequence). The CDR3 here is CASTHPSELSSYEQYF. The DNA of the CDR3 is TGTGCCAGCACCCATCCCAGTGAACTCAGCTCCTACGAGCAGTACTTC.

The chain's CDR3 is CASSRGLAGWASSTDTQYF. CDR3 DNA sequence: TGTGCCAGCAGCCGTGGACTAGCGGGGTGGGCCTCTAGCACAGATACGCAGTATTTT. The chain joins TRBV7-9 to TRBJ2-3, with 12 bases lining up with TRBD2. CDR1 is SEHNR, CDR2 FQNEAQ, per germline (reference sequence). The CDR3 length is 19 residues. V gave up 5 bases and J gave up 0 bases; unmatched junction bases: 12.

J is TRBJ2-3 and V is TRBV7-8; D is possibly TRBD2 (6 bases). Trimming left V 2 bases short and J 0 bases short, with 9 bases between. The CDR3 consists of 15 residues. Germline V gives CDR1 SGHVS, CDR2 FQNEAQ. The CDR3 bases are TGTGCCAGCAGCTTACCCCGGGGGAGCACAGATACGCAGTATTTT. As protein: CASSLPRGSTDTQYF.

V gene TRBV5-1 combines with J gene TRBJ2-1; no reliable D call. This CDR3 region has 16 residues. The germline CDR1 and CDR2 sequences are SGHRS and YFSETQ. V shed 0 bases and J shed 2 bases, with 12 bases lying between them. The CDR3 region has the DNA TGCGCCAGCAGCTTGGGACGTGGGTTCGCCTACAATGAGCAGTTCTTC. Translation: CASSLGRGFAYNEQFF.

This CDR3 reads CASSSDTKDPVHQPQHF. The CDR3 nucleotides are TGTGCCAGCAGCTCCGACACCAAAGACCCGGTGCATCAGCCCCAGCATTTT. V and J are TRBV5-5 and TRBJ1-5; D gene unclear. V lost 3 bases and J lost 5, with 21 bases in between. There are 17 residues in the CDR3. CDR1 is SGHKS and CDR2 is YYEKEE in the germline V gene (reference sequence).

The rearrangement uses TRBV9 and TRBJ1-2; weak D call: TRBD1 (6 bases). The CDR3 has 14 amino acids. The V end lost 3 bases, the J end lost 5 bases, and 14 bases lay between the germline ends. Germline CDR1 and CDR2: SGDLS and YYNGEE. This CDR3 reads CASSADGQGYGYTF. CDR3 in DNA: TGTGCCAGCAGCGCCGACGGGCAGGGGTATGGCTACACCTTC. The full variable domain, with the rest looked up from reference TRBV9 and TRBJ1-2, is DSGVTQTPKHLITATGQRVTLRCSPRSGDLSVYWYQQSLDQGLQFLIQYYNGEERAKGNILERFSAQQFPDLHSELNLSSLELGDSALYFCASSADGQGYGYTFGSGTRLTVV.

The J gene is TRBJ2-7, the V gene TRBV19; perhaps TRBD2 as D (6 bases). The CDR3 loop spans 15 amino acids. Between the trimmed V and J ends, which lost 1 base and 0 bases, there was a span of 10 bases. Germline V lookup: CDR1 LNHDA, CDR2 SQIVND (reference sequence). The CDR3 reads CASSIVHGSSYEQYF. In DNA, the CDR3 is TGTGCCAGTAGTATAGTACACGGGAGCTCCTACGAGCAGTACTTC.